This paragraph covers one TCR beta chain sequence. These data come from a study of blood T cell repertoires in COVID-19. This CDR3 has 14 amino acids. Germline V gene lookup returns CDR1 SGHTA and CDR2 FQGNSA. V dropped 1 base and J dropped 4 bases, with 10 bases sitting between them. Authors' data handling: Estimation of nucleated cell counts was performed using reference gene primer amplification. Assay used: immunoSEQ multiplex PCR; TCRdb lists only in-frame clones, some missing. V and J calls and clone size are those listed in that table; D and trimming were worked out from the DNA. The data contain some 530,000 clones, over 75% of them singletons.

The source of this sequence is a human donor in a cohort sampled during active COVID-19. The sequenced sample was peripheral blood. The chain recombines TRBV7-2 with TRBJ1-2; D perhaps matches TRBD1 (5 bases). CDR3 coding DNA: TGTGCCAGCAGCTTAGTGCAGGGAACCTATGGCTACACCTTC. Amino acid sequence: CASSLVQGTYGYTF.